The source of this T cell receptor beta chain is a study of shared clonotypes between healthy human individuals. This CDR3 is 15 amino acids long. V lost 0 bases, J lost 6 bases, and 8 bases stayed unmatched. In germline, CDR1 is MGHRA, CDR2 YSYEKL. Profiling relied on immunoSEQ multiplex PCR, and the TCRdb table lists in-frame clones only, not all of them. The table lists 950,000 to 1,300,000 clones, around four fifths of them singletons. The chain carries TRBV4-1 and TRBJ2-7; TRBD2 agrees at 7 bases. The sample consisted of memory CD4+ T cells sorted from blood. Subset of the sample: CD45RA-negative fraction. The receptor comes from a man younger than 35 in good health. CDR3 in DNA: TGCGCCAGCAGCCAAGATCGACTAGCAGGCTCCGAGCAGTACTTC. This sequence encodes CASSQDRLAGSEQYF.